This T cell receptor beta chain was found in a study of T cell responses to AZD1222 COVID-19 vaccine (dated by TCRdb to about 2021). About the investigation overall: TCR sequencing covered some 250 trial participants: 207 given two doses of AZD1222 and about 26 given two doses of MenACWY control vaccine. Trial participants were enrolled into age subgroups of 18-55, 56-69 and 70-plus years, which contained around 140, 26 and 57 TCR-sequenced participants, respectively.

The study at large found these results: A significant rise in spike-specific TCR breadth and depth was observed after two AZD1222 doses relative to day 0 and relative to MenACWY recipients. The 56-69-year group was small, and its depth increase did not reach significance, likely because of low power. The whole spike protein was spanned by vaccine-associated CD4 TCRs, and dominant responses were seen in regions 160-218 and 743-854. Conclusions about previously exposed vaccinees are limited, since just five or six AZD1222 recipients were seropositive for SARS-CoV-2 at baseline. Reportedly, close to half of the unique spike-specific TCRs recognized epitopes lying outside the regions that are mutated in the B.1.351 and B.1.1.7 variants. Participants were mostly white British, with more females than males. The authors suggested clonal diversity may have been underestimated. No day 14 peak-response samples were available, so repertoires were characterized only after the peak T cell response.

The time point label on this specimen signifies: about 28 days (+/-7) after the second vaccine dose. AZD1222 recipients whose second dose came at about 4 weeks and those whose second dose came at about 12 weeks were combined into one group, since spike-specific TCR depth and breadth did not differ between the two schedules. Vaccinee samples were obtained from the UK trials COV001 and COV002, which included a single-blind randomized controlled phase 2/3 trial of AZD1222 (ChAdOx1 nCoV-19) in healthy adults. Trial participant PBMC samples were collected at day 0 and day 28 after the second dose for TCRbeta chain sequencing. This clone was observed a single time. The specificity of this receptor is unknown. Sequence at one end of the junction differs from germline and may be a read error. The CDR3 regions of human TCRbeta chains were analyzed by immunosequencing. In the authors' own workflow: Repertoire TCRs were checked for matches against a reference library of SARS-CoV-2-specific TCRs that had been generated using the MIRA antigen-specificity platform. Breadth meant the fraction of unique TCRs that were SARS-CoV-2-associated, whereas depth meant the fraction of total T cells that were SARS-CoV-2-associated. Using the MIRA data, each spike-specific TCR was assigned both to the spike region to which the TCR was reactive and to a CD4 or CD8 class. Log10-transformed breadth and depth values were compared by one-way ANOVA with Sidak's multiple comparisons tests. TCRdb provides this immuneACCESS table in a form limited to in-frame rearrangements. Some clones are lacking; in checked studies, under half of them reflect an unresolved V gene, and why the rest are absent is not known. That table furnishes V, J and clone size, whereas the DNA furnished D and trimming. This sample is represented by 150,000 or so clones; less than 95% of them were singletons. Approximately 6.2% of the sample belongs to the ten largest clones.

CDR1 and CDR2, looked up from the germline V gene (reference sequence), are SGHNT and YYREEE. The CDR3 sequence holds 15 residues, the cysteine and phenylalanine included. The kept DNA is CDR3 alone, 45 bases in frame from the first base. The receptor chain draws on TRBV5-4 and TRBJ1-1; the central 7 bases match TRBD1. This sequence was found in an adult who received the AZD1222 COVID-19 vaccine. The sequencing here drew on peripheral blood, taken 28 days after the second AZD1222 dose. CDR3 loop: CASSDKAGGGFEFIF. The nucleotide sequence is TGTGCCAGCAGCGATAAAGCAGGGGGAGGTTTCGAATTTATCTTT.